The entry below gives a single T cell receptor (beta chain) sequence along with its context. Its antigen is not known. The record originates from a study of cytomegalovirus exposure and HLA in healthy donors. In the study overall: A prior analysis found roughly 100 million unique TCR beta sequences from approximately 190 million T cells. General study points: It was about 150 TCR beta chains that were listed as cytomegalovirus-associated.

Germline CDR1 and CDR2: KGHSH and LQKENI. After removal of 3 bases from V and 4 bases from J, the junction contained 11 bases not matched to a gene. This CDR3 comprises 17 residues. The PCR was carried out with 60 Vbeta primers and 13 Jbeta primers. Using immunoSEQ multiplex PCR, the repertoire was profiled, and TCRdb retains in-frame clones only, with some absent. The listing records 100,000 to 150,000 clones. The clonotype originates from a woman aged 40-49 years in good health and CMV-seronegative. The sequenced sample consisted of PBMCs. The chain is built from TRBV18 and TRBJ2-5, with 10 bases lining up with TRBD1. This CDR3 reads CASSPKGQGVAGETQYF. Here the CDR3 DNA reads TGTGCCAGCTCACCGAAAGGACAGGGGGTTGCAGGAGAGACCCAGTACTTC.